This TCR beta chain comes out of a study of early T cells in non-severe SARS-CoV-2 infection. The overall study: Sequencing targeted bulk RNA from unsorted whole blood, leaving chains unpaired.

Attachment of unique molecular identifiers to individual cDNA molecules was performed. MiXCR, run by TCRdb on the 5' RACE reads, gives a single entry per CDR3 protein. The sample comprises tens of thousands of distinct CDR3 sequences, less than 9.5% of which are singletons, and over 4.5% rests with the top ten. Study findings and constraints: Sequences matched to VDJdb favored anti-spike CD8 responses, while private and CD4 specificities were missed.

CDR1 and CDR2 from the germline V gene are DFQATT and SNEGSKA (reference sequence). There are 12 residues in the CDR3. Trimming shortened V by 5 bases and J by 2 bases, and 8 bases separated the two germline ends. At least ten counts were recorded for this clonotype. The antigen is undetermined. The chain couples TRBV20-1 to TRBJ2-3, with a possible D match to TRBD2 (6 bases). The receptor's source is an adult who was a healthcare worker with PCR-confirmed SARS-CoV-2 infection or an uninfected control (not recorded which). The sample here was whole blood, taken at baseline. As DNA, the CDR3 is TGCAGTGCTGCGGGGTCCACAGATACGCAGTATTTT. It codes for CSAAGSTDTQYF.